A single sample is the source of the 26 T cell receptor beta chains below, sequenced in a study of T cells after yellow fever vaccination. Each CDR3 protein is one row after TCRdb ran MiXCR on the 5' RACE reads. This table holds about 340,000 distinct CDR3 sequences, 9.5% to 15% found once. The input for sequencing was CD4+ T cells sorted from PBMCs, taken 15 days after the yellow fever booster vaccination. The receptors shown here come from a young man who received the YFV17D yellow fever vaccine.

The CDR3: CASSISGGAQETQYF. CDR3 in DNA: TGCGCCAGCAGCATTAGCGGGGGGGCGCAAGAGACCCAGTACTTC. The rearrangement links TRBV5-1 to TRBJ2-5, with 11 bases that match TRBD2. The length of the CDR3 is 15 residues. From germline, CDR1 is SGHRS and CDR2 YFSETQ. V gave up 4 bases and J gave up 2 bases; unmatched junction bases: 4.

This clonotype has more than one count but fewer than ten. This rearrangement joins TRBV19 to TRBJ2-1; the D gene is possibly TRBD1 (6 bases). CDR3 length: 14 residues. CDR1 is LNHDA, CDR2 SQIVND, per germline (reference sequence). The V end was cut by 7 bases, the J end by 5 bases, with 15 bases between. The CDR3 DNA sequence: TGTGCCAGTACCCGGAGCAGGGGCGACAATGAGCAGTTCTTC. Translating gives CASTRSRGDNEQFF.

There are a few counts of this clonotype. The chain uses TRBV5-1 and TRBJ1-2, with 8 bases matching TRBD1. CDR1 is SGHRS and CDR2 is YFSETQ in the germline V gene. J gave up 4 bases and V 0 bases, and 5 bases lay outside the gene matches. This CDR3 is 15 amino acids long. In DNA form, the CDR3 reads TGCGCCAGCAGCTTGGAGGGACAGGCGTTCTATGGCTACACCTTC. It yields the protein CASSLEGQAFYGYTF.

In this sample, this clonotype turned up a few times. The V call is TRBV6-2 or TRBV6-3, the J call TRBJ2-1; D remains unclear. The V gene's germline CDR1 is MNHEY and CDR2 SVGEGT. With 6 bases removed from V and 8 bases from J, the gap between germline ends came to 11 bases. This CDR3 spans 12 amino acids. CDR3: CASSDVRHEQFF. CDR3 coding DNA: TGTGCCAGCAGCGATGTCCGGCATGAGCAGTTCTTC.

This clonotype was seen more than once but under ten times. The CDR3 loop is CSARSRDRRLSYEQYF. Written as DNA, the CDR3 is TGCAGTGCTAGAAGCCGGGACAGGAGACTCTCCTACGAGCAGTACTTC. This rearrangement joins TRBV20-1 to TRBJ2-7, with 8 bases lining up with TRBD1. V was clipped by 2 bases and J by 0 bases; unmatched bases: 9. Germline values: CDR1 DFQATT, CDR2 SNEGSKA (reference sequence). The CDR3 has 16 residues.

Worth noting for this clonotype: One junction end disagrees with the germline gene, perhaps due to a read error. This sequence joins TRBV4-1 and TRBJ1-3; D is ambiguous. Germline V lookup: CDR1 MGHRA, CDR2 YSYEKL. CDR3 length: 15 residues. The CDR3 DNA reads TGCGTCAGCAGCCAAGGAGGACGCTCTGGAAACACCATATATTTT. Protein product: CVSSQGGRSGNTIYF.

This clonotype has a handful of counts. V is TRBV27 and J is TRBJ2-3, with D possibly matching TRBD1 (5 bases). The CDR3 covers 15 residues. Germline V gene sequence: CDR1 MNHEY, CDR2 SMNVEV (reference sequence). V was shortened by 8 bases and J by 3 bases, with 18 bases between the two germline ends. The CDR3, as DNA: TGTGCCAGCCAAGCGACCAGGGTAAGGACAGATACGCAGTATTTT. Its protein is CASQATRVRTDTQYF.

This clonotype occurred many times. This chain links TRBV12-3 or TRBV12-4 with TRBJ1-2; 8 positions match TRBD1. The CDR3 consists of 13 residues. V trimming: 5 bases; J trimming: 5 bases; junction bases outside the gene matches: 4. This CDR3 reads CASSEGQGYGYTF. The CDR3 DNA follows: TGTGCCAGCAGTGAAGGACAGGGTTATGGCTACACCTTC.

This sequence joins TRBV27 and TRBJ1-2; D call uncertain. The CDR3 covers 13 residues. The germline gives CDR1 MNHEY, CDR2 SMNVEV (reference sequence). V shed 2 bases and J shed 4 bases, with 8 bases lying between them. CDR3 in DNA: TGTGCCAGCAGTTTAAACCCCCTCTATGGCTACACCTTC. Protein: CASSLNPLYGYTF.

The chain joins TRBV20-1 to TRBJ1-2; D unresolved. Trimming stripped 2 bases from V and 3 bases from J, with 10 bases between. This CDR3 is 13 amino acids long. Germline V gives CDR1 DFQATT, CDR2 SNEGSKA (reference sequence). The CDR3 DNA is TGCAGTGCTAGATTGGCGGGCCACTATGGCTACACCTTC. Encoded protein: CSARLAGHYGYTF.

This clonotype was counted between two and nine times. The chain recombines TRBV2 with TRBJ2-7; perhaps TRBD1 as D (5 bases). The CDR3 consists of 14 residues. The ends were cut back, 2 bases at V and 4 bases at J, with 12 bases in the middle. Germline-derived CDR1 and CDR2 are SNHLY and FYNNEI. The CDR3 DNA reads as TGTGCCAGCAGTGAATGGGGCTCCGGTTACGAGCAGTACTTC. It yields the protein CASSEWGSGYEQYF.

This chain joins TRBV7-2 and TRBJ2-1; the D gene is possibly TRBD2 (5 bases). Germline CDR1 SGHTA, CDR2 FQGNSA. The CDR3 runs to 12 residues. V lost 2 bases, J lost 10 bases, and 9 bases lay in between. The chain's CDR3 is CASSLSGLEQFF. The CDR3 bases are TGTGCCAGCAGCTTATCGGGGTTAGAGCAGTTCTTC.

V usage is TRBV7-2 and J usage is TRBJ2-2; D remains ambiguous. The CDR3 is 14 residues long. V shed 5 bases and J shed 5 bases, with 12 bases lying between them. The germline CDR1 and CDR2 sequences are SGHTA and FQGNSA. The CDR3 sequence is CASSPVPQTGELFF. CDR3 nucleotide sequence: TGTGCCAGCAGCCCCGTCCCTCAAACCGGGGAGCTGTTTTTT.

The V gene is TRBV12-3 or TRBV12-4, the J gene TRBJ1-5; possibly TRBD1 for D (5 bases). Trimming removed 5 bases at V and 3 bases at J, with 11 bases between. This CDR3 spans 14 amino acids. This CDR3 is CASSPGRPNQPQHF. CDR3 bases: TGTGCCAGCAGTCCGGGACGGCCCAATCAGCCCCAGCATTTT.

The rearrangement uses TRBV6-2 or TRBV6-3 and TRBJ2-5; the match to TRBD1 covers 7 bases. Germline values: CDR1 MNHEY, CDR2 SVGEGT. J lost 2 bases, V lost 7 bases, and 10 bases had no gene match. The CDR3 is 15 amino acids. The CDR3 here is CASTPGAGGQETQYF. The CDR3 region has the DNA TGTGCCAGCACCCCAGGGGCAGGGGGACAAGAGACCCAGTACTTC.

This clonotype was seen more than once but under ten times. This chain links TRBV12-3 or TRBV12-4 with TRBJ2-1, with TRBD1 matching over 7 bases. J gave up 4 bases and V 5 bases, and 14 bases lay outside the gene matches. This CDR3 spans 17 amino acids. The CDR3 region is CASSTIGGTADYNEQFF. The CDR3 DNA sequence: TGTGCCAGCAGTACCATAGGTGGGACAGCCGATTACAATGAGCAGTTCTTC.

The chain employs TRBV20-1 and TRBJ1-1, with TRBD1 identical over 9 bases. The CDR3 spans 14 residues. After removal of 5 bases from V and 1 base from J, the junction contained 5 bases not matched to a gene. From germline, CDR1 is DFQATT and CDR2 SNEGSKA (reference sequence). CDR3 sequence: CSAPDRGSNTEAFF. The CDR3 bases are TGCAGTGCTCCGGACAGGGGCTCGAACACTGAAGCTTTCTTT.

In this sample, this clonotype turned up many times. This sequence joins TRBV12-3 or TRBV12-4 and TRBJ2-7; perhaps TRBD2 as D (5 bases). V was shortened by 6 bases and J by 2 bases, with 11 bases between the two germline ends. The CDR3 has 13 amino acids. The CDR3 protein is CASSPGNTYEQYF. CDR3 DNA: TGTGCCAGCAGCCCCGGGAACACCTACGAGCAGTACTTC.

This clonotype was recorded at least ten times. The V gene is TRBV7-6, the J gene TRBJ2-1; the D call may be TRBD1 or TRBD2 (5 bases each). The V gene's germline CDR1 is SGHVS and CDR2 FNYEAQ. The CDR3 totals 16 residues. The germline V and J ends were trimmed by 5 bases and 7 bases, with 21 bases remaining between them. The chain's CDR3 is CASSVLGSIKGNEQFF. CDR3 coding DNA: TGTGCCAGCAGCGTACTAGGTAGTATCAAGGGGAATGAGCAGTTCTTC.

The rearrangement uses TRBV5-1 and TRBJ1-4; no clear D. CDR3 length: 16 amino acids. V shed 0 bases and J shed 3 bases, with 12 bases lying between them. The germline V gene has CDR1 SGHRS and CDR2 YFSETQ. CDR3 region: CASSLGRAAPNEKLFF. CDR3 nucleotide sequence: TGCGCCAGCAGCTTGGGTCGAGCAGCACCTAATGAAAAACTGTTTTTT.

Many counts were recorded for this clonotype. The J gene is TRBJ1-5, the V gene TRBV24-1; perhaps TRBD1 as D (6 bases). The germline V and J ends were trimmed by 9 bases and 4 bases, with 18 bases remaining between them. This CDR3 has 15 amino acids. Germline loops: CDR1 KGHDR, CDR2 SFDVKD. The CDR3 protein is CATLRRGADNQPQHF. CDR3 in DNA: TGTGCCACCCTTCGCCGGGGGGCAGATAATCAGCCCCAGCATTTT.

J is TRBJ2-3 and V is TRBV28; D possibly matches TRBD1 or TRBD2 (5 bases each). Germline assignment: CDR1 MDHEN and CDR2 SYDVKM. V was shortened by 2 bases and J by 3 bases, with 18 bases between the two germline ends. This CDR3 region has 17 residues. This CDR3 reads CASSLDAWGINTDTQYF. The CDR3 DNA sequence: TGTGCCAGCAGTTTAGATGCATGGGGGATTAATACAGATACGCAGTATTTT.

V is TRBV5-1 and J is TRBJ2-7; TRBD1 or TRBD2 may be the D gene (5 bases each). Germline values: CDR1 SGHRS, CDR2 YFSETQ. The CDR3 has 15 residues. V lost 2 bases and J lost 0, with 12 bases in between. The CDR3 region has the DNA TGCGCCAGCAGCTTTAAGGCAGGGAGCTCCTACGAGCAGTACTTC. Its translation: CASSFKAGSSYEQYF. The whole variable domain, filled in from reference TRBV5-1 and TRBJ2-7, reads KAGVTQTPRYLIKTRGQQVTLSCSPISGHRSVSWYQQTPGQGLQFLFEYFSETQRNKGNFPGRFSGRQFSNSRSEMNVSTLELGDSALYLCASSFKAGSSYEQYFGPGTRLTVT.

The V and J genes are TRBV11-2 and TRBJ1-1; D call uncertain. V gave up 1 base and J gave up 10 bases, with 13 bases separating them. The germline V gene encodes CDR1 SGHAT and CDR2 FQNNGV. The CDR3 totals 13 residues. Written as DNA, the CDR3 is TGTGCCAGCAGCTTAGTGGGTGTGGTACGAGCTTTCTTT. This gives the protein CASSLVGVVRAFF.

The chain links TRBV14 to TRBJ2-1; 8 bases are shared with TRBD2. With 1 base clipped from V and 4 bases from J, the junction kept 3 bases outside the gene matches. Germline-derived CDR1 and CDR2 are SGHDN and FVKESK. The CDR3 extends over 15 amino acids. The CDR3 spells CASSQARGRYNEQFF. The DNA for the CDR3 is TGTGCCAGCAGCCAAGCGCGCGGGAGGTACAATGAGCAGTTCTTC.

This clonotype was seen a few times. Here the CDR3 DNA reads TGTGCCAGCAGCTACTTCGGGACAGAAGAGACCCAGTACTTC. Translating it yields CASSYFGTEETQYF. The chain joins TRBV7-2 to TRBJ2-5, with 7 nucleotides matching TRBD1. This CDR3 comprises 14 residues. The germline gives CDR1 SGHTA, CDR2 FQGNSA. Germline trimming cut 4 bases from V and 3 bases from J; bases unmatched to any gene: 5.